A selection of T cell receptor beta chains follows, all from one sample in a study of T cell responses to AZD1222 COVID-19 vaccine. Using immunoSEQ multiplex PCR, the repertoire was profiled, and TCRdb retains in-frame clones only, with some absent. The sample holds some 160,000 clones; around nine tenths are singletons and the top ten take around 1%. Here the sequenced sample was peripheral blood, taken 28 days after the second AZD1222 dose. These receptors were obtained from an adult who received the AZD1222 COVID-19 vaccine. Each CDR3 is given with its conserved first and last residue. For some rows the clone size is stated as once, few or many, or as a class when expanded; others skip it.

CDR3,V,J,size
CASSGSDGSYEQYF,TRBV4-1,TRBJ2-7,-
CASSQDHRGRGYTF,TRBV3-1/TRBV3-2,TRBJ1-2,-
CASSTRQKGGYTF,TRBV12-3/TRBV12-4,TRBJ1-2,-
CASSSGGPYNEQFF,TRBV27,TRBJ2-1,once
CASSPSYQETQYF,TRBV9,TRBJ2-5,-
CASSVALGEQYF,TRBV9,TRBJ2-7,-
CASNGLAGGIETQYF,TRBV2,TRBJ2-5,few
CAISSREVDEQFF,TRBV10-3,TRBJ2-1,few
CASRRQGVYEQYF,TRBV12-3/TRBV12-4,TRBJ2-7,-
CASSLGRGLSGHGAEAFF,TRBV5-1,TRBJ1-1,once
CASSRAGLNYGYTF,TRBV6-5,TRBJ1-2,-
CAISDPGTTVSYEQYF,TRBV10-3,TRBJ2-7,-
CASSLGQGPLSNYGYTF,TRBV27,TRBJ1-2,few
CASSSRVVLEGYGYTF,TRBV19,TRBJ1-2,-
CASSLSGGGNSPLHF,TRBV7-6,TRBJ1-6,-
CASSSGEGAGETQYF,TRBV5-1,TRBJ2-5,-
CACHRATNEKLFF,TRBV27,TRBJ1-4,-
CASSPDYYEQYF,TRBV14,TRBJ2-7,-
CASSQVGEGVDEQYF,TRBV3-1/TRBV3-2,TRBJ2-7,-
CAISGRTGGSYEQYF,TRBV10-3,TRBJ2-7,-
CASRITGELFF,TRBV12-3/TRBV12-4,TRBJ2-2,-
CANHRNLNYGYTF,TRBV6-4,TRBJ1-2,few
CASSTGFRGYTF,TRBV12-3/TRBV12-4,TRBJ1-2,once
CASSERGRPPYNEQFF,TRBV5-8,TRBJ2-1,-
CASSHTGTGLETQYF,TRBV3-1/TRBV3-2,TRBJ2-5,-
CATSGGSYTDTQYF,TRBV24-1,TRBJ2-3,once